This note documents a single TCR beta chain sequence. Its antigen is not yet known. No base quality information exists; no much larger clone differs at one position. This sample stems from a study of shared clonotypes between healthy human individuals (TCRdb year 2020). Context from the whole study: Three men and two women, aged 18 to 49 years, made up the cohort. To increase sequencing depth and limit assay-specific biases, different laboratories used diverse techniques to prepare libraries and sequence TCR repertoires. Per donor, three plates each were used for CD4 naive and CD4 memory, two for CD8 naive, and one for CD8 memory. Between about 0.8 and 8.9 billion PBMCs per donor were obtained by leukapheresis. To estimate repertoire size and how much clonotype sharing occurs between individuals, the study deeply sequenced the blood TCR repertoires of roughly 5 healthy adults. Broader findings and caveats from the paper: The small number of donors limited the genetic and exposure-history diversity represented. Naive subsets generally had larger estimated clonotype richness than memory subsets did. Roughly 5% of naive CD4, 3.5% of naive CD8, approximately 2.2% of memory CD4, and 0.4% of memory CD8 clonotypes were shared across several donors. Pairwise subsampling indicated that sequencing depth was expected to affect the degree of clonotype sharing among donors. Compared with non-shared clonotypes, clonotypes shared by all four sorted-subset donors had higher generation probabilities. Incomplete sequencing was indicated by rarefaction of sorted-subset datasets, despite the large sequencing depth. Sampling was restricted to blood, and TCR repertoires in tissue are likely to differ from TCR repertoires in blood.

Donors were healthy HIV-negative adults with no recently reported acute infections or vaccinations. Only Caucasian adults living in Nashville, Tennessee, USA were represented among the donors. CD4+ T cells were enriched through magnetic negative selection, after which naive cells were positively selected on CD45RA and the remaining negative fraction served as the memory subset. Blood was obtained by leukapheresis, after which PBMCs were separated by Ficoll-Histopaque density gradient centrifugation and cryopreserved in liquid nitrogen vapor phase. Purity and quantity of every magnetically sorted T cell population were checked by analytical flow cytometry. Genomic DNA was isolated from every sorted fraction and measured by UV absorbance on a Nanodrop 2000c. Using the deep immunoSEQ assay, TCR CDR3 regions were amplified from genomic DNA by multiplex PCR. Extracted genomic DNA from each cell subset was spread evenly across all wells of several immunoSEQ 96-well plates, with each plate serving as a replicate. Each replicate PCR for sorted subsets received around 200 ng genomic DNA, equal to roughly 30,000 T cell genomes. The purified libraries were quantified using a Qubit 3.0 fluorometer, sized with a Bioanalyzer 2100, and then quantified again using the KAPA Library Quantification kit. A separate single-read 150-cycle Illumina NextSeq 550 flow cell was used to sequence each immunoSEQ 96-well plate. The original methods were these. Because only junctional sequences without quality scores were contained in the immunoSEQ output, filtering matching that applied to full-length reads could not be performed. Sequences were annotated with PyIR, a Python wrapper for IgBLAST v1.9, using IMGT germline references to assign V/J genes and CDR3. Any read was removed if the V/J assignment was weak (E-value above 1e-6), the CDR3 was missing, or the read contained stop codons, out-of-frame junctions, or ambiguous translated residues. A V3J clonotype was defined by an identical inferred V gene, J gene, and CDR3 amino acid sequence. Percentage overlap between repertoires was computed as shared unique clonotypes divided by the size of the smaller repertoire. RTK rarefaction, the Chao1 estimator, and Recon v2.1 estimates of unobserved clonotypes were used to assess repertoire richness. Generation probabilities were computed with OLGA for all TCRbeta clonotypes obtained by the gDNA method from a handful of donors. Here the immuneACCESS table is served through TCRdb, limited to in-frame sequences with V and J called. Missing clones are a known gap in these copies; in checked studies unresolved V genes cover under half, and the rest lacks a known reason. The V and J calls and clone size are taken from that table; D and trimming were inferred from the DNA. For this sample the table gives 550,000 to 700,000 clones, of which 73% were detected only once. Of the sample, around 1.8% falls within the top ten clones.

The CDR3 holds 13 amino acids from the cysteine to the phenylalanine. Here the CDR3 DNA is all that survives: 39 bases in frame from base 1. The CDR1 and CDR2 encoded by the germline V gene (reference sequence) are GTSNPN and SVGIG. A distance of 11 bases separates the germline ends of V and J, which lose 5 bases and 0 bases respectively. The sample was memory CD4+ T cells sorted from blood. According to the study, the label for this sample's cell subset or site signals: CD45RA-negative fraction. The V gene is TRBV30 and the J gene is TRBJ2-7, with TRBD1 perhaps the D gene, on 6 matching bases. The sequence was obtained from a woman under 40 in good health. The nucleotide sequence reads TGTGCCTGGCGGCCGGGACACTCCTACGAGCAGTACTTC. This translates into CAWRPGHSYEQYF.